The sequence of this TCR beta chain was determined in a study of beta chain features in type 1 diabetes. About this clone itself: The antigen is unknown.

Findings and limits, study-wide: The analysis here could not establish whether HLA type shapes TCRB rearrangement. Fewer insertions but more deletions were seen at VDJ junctions in type 1 diabetes patients.

V lost 5 bases, J lost 0 bases, and 10 bases stayed unmatched. Germline V gene lookup returns CDR1 SGDLS and CDR2 YYNGEE. The CDR3 is made up of 16 amino acids. Reverse transcription of all isolated RNA meant that expressed TCRB transcripts were sequenced. Libraries were prepared by immunoSEQ multiplex PCR; TCRdb keeps only in-frame clonotypes and omits some of them. This table has about 370,000 clones, roughly 16% appearing once. Markers CD45RO/CCR7/CD25/CD127/CD95/CD27 served to sort CD4+ naive, central memory, regulatory and stem cell-like memory cells. Input material: naive CD4+ T cells from blood. This chain connects TRBV9 to TRBJ2-7; TRBD2 aligns across 8 bases. This sequence was found in a woman between 18 and 29 years old in good health. The CDR3 region has the DNA TGTGCCAGCAGTGTTCTGGCGGGAGGTTCCTCCTACGAGCAGTACTTC. It specifies CASSVLAGGSSYEQYF.